This T cell receptor (beta chain) was documented in a study of identical twins (dated by TCRdb to about 2016). As for the study more broadly: To test whether fetal clonotypes persist, this study deep-sequenced TCR alpha and beta repertoires from monozygotic twins, from unrelated adults of various ages, and from cord blood. To rule out contamination, replicate twin experiments were performed at different times with different library preparation protocols. Beyond this particular receptor, the publication reports: Abundant cord blood beta clonotypes had fewer insertions, young adult naive repertoires showed a similar but weaker trend, and memory repertoires showed no such trend. Because the same donors could not be followed over many years, conclusions were based on cross-sectional statistical analysis. Invariant T cells such as MAIT and iNKT could partly confound zero-insertion analyses, though diverse VJ usage argued against this for most clonotypes. In monozygotic twins, out-of-frame TCR alpha sharing was systematically underestimated by recombination models, although the models agreed with sharing between unrelated individuals. A weaker excess of twin sharing was found in beta out-of-frame sequences because the signal-to-noise ratio was lowered by fewer shared sequences. Out-of-frame TCR alpha sequences shared between twins showed an excess of low generation-probability sequences compared with coincidental sharing between unrelated individuals.

All donors were healthy Caucasians. The library came from 5' RACE. Sequencer: Illumina HiSeq 2000. A universal primer binding site was introduced by template switching, and a unique molecular identifier was present in the final cDNA, enabling accurate counting of TCR cDNA molecules. Specific primers in the conserved constant-segment region were used to synthesize first-strand cDNA for the TCR alpha and beta chains. To control for contamination, each cDNA library was double barcoded with a SMART-Mk sample barcode plus Illumina barcodes. TruSeq adapter sequences along with Illumina sample barcodes were introduced in two successive PCR steps. The Illumina HiSeq platform was used with custom primers to sequence TCR alpha and beta cDNA libraries. As for the original processing: MiGEC was used to process raw reads and extract unique molecular identifiers, and MiXCR was used to find CDR3 positions. Recombination models were inferred per individual with the repgenHMM and IGoR tools using an EM algorithm. Shared clonotype analysis was performed with the tcR package in R, normalizing sharing by the product of cloneset sizes. To study raw recombination free of thymic and clonal selection effects, out-of-frame nonproductive sequences were analyzed. The public sequencing data were trimmed at Q25 with fastp and processed into clonotypes with MiXCR by TCRdb, which kept only in-frame beta chains. Each CDR3 protein appears once, grouped with its most common genes and DNA. TCRdb's processing, not the authors', yielded these V and J calls. The sample has approximately 1.8 million distinct CDR3 sequences on record, more than 30% of them singletons. The ten largest clones represent more than 0.25% of the sample.

Unmatched junction bases come to 4, with V trimmed by 2 bases and J by 2 bases. CDR1 and CDR2 (SGDLS, YYNGEE) derive from the germline V gene. Spanning cysteine to phenylalanine, the CDR3 consists of 14 amino acids. Here the CDR3 DNA is all that survives: 42 bases in frame from base 1. This clonotype has at least ten counts. Its antigen is unknown. No clone much larger than this one lies a single base away; base qualities are absent. This chain joins TRBV9 to TRBJ2-7, with 7 middle bases fitting TRBD1. The origin of this receptor is a newborn girl in good health. The sample taken for sequencing was cord blood. The CDR3 protein sequence reads: CASSVGQVTYEQYF. The bases read TGTGCCAGCAGCGTCGGACAGGTAACCTACGAGCAGTACTTC.